This T cell receptor beta chain comes out of a study of response to subunit inactivated influenza vaccine. General study points: The authors proposed limited new T cell recruitment per seasonal influenza vaccination.

MiXCR, applied by TCRdb to the RT-PCR reads, yields one record per CDR3 protein. The data contain around 850,000 distinct CDR3 sequences, about 18% of them singletons. As to this clonotype: The antigen is not known. Its ends do not fully match the called genes, so a read error is possible.

The specimen was PBMCs from blood, collected 5 days after vaccination. This TCR came from a man aged 50 to 60 who received an inactivated influenza vaccine.

Here the CDR3 reads CASSADQTVSGSF. The CDR3 coding sequence is TGTGCCAGCAGCGCAGACCAGACAGTTTCGGGGTCCTTC. The chain links TRBV7-8 to TRBJ2-7; perhaps D is TRBD1 or TRBD2 (5 bases each). Germline values: CDR1 SGHVS, CDR2 FQNEAQ. This CDR3 has 13 residues.